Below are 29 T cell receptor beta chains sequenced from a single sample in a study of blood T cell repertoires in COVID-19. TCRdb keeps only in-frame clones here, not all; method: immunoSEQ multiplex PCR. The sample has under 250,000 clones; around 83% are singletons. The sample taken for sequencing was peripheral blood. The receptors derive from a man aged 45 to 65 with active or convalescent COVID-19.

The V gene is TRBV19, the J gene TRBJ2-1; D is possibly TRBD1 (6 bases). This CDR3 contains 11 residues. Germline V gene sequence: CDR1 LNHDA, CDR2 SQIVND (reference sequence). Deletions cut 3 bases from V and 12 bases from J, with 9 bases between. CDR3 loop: CASSIWGRQFF. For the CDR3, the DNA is TGTGCCAGTAGTATTTGGGGGCGGCAGTTCTTC.

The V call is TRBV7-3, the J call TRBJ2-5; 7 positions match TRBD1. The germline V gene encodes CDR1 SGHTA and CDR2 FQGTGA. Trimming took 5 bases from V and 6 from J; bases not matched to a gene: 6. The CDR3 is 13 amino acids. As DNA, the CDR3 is TGTGCCAGCAGCACAGGGGCTGGAAAGACCCAGTACTTC. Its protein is CASSTGAGKTQYF.

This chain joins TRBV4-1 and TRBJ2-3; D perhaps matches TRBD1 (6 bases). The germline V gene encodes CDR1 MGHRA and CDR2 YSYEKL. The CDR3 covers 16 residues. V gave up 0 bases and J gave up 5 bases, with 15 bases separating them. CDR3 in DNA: TGCGCCAGCAGCCAAGATTCAGGGGCGCGAGGAGATACGCAGTATTTT. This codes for CASSQDSGARGDTQYF.

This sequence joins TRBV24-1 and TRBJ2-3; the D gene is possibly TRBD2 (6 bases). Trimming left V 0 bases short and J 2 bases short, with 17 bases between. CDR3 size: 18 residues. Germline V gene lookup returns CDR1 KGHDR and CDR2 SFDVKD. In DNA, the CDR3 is TGTGCCACCAGTGATTTGCTGGCTAGCGAAGTCCACACAGATACGCAGTATTTT. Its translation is CATSDLLASEVHTDTQYF.

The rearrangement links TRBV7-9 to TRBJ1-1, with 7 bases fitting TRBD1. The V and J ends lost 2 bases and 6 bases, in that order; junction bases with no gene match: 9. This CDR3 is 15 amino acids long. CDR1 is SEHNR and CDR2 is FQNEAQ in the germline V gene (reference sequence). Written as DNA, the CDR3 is TGTGCCAGCAGCTTAATGCCCGTACAGGGGCCTGAAGCTTTCTTT. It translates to CASSLMPVQGPEAFF.

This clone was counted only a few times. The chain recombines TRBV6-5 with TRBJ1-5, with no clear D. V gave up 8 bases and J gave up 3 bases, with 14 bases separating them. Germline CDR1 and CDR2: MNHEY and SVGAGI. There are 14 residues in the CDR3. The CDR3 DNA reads TGTGCCAGCTCCTTATCGGGTTCCAATCAGCCCCAGCATTTT. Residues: CASSLSGSNQPQHF.

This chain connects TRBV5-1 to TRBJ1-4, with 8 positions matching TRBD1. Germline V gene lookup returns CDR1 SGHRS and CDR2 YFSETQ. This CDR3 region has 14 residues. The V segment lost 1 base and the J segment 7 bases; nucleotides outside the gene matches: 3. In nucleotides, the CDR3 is TGCGCCAGCAGCTTGACAGGGGGAACTGAAAAACTGTTTTTT. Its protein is CASSLTGGTEKLFF.

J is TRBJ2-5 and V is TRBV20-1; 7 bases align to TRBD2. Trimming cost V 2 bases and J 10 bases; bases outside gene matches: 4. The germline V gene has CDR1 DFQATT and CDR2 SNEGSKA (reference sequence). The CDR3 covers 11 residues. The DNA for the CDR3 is TGCAGTGCTAGACTAGCGGTTAGCCAGTACTTC. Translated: CSARLAVSQYF.

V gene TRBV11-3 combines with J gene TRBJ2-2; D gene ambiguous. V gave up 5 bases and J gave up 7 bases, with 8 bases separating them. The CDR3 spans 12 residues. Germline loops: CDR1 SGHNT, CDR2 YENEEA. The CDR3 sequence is CASSLRFGELFF. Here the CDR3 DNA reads TGTGCCAGCAGCCTGCGTTTCGGGGAGCTGTTTTTT. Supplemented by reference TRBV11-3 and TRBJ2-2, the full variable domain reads EAGVVQSPRYKIIEKKQPVAFWCNPISGHNTLYWYLQNLGQGPELLIRYENEEAVDDSQLPKDRFSAERLKGVDSTLKIQPAELGDSAVYLCASSLRFGELFFGEGSRLTVL.

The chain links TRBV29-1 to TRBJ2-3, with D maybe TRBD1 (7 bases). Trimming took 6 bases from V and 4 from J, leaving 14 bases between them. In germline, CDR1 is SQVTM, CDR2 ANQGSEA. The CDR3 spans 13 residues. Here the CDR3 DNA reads TGCAGCGTCGTCAGGGGGGTCGCAGATACGCAGTATTTT. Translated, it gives CSVVRGVADTQYF.

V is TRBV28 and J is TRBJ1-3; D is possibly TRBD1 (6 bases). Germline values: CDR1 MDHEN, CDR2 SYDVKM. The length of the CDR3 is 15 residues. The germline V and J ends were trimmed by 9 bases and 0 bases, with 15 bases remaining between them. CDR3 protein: CASSTGSHSGNTIYF. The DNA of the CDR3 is TGTGCCAGTTCTACAGGGTCCCACTCTGGAAACACCATATATTTT.

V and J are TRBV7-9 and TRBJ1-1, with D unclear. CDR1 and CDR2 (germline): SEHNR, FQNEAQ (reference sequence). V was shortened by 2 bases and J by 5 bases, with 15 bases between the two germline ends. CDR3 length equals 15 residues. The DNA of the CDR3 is TGTGCCAGCAGCTTATCTCCAGGACTGATGACTGAAGCTTTCTTT. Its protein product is CASSLSPGLMTEAFF.

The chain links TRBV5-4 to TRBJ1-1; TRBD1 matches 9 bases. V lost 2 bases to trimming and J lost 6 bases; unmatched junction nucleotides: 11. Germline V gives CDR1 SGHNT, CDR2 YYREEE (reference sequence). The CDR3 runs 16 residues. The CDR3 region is CASSFGRTTGGSEAFF. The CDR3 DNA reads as TGTGCCAGCAGCTTTGGAAGGACCACAGGGGGCTCTGAAGCTTTCTTT.

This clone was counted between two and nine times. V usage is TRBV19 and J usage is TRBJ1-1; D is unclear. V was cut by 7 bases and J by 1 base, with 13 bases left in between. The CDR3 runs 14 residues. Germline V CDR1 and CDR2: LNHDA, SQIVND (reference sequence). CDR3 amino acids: CASTPGSTNTEAFF. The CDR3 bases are TGTGCCAGTACCCCCGGGAGCACGAACACTGAAGCTTTCTTT.

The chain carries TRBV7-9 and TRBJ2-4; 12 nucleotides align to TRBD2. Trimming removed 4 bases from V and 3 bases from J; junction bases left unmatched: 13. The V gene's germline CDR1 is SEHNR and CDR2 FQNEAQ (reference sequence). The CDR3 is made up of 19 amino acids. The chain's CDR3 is CASSSGTSGFRGGKNIQYF. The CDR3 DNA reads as TGTGCCAGCAGCTCTGGGACTAGCGGGTTTCGGGGTGGCAAAAACATTCAGTACTTC.

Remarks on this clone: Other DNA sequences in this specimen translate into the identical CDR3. The CDR3 spells CASSLDRGTDTQYF. For the CDR3, the DNA is TGCGCCAGCAGCCTTGACAGGGGCACAGATACGCAGTATTTT. V and J are TRBV5-1 and TRBJ2-3, with 7 bases lining up with TRBD1. The CDR3 spans 14 residues. The germline gives CDR1 SGHRS, CDR2 YFSETQ. The J segment lost 1 base and the V segment lost 4 bases, leaving 3 bases of the junction unmatched.

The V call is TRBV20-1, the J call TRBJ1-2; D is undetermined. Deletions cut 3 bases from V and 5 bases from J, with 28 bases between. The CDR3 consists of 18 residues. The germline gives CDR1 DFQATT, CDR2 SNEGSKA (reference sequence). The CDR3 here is CSASSVSARQESYYGYTF. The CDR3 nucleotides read TGCAGTGCTAGTTCCGTTTCTGCCCGCCAGGAATCCTATTATGGCTACACCTTC.

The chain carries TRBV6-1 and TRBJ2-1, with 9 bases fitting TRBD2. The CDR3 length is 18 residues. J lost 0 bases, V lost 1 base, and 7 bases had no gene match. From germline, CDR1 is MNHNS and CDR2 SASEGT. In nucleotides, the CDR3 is TGTGCCAGCAGTGAAGTAGGACTAGCGAGAAGCTCCTACAATGAGCAGTTCTTC. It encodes CASSEVGLARSSYNEQFF.

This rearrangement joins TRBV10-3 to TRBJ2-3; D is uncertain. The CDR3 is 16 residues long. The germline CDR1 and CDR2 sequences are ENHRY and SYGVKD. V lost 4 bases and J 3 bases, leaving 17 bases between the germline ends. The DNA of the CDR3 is TGTGCCATCAGTGGCGCATGGTCCCAAGAGACAGATACGCAGTATTTT. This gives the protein CAISGAWSQETDTQYF.

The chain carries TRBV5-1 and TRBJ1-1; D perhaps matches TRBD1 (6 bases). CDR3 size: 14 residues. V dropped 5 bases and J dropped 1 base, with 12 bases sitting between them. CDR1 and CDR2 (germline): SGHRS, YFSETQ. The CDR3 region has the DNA TGCGCCAGCAGGCCGGGACATAAGAACACTGAAGCTTTCTTT. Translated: CASRPGHKNTEAFF.

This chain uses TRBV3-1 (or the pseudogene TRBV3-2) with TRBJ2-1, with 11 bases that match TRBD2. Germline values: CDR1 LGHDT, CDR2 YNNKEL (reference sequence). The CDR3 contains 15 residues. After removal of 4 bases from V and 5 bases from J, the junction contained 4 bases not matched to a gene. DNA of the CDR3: TGTGCCAGCAGCCTACTAGCGGGAGTAGACAATGAGCAGTTCTTC. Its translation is CASSLLAGVDNEQFF.

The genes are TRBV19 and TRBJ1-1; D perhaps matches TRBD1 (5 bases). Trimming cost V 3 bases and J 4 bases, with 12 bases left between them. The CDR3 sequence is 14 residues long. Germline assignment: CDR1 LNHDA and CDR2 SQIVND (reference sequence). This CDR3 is CASSMAQGFTEAFF. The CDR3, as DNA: TGTGCCAGTAGTATGGCGCAGGGTTTCACTGAAGCTTTCTTT.

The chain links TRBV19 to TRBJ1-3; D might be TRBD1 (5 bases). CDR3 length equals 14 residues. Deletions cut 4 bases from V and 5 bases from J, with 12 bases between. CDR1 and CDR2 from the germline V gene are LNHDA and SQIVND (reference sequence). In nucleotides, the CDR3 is TGTGCCAGTAGTACCCGGGACTCACGAAACACCATATATTTT. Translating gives CASSTRDSRNTIYF.

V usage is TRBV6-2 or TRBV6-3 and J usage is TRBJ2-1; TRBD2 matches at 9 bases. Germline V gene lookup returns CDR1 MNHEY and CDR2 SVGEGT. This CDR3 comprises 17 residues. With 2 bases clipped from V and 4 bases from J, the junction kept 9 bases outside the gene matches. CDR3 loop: CASSYTPGGLAYNEQFF. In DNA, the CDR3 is TGTGCCAGCAGTTACACCCCAGGGGGACTAGCATACAATGAGCAGTTCTTC.

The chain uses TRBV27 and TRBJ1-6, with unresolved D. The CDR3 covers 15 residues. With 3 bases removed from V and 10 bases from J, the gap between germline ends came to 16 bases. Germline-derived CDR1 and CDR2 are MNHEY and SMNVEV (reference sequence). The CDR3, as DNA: TGTGCCAGCAGTTTGGTAAGGTTGCGACAATCACCCCTCCACTTT. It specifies CASSLVRLRQSPLHF.

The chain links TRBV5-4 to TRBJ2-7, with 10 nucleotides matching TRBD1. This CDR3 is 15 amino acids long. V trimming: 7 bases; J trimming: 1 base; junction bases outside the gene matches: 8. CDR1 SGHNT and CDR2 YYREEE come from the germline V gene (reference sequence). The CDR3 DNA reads TGTGCCAGCGCCCAGGACAGGGGGAAATCCTACGAGCAGTACTTC. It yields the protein CASAQDRGKSYEQYF.

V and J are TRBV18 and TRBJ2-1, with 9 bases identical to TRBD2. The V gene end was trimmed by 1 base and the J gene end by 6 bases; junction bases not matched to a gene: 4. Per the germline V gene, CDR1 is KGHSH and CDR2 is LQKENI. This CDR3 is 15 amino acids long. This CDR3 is CASSPQAGGFNEQFF. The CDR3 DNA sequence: TGTGCCAGCTCACCACAAGCGGGGGGTTTCAATGAGCAGTTCTTC.

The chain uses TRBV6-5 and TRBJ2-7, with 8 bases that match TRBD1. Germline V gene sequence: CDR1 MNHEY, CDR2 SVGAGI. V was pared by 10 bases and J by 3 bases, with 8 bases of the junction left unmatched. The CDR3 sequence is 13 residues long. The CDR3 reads CATGQGAFYEQYF. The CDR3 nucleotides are TGTGCCACCGGCCAGGGGGCCTTCTACGAGCAGTACTTC.

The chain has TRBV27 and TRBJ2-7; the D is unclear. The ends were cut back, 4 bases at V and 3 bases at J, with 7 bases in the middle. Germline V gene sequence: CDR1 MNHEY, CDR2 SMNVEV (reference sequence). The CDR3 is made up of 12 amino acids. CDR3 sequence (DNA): TGTGCCAGCAGTTCAGGAATCTACGAGCAGTACTTC. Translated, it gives CASSSGIYEQYF.